This T cell receptor beta chain was obtained from a study of Graves' ophthalmopathy and Graves' hyperthyroidism. Study results and caveats: A classifier, a 13-signature model, separated ophthalmopathy from stable hyperthyroidism with roughly 90% sensitivity and 81.08% specificity. Among expanded thyroid clonotypes above 0.001 frequency, most also occurred in blood.

Amplification targeted the TCR beta CDR3 regions, with RNA transcripts as the source material. First-round RT-PCR employed HTBI primers, with a second-round multiplex PCR after it. TCRdb re-called the multiplex PCR reads with MiXCR, one entry per CDR3 protein. The table includes 300,000 or so distinct CDR3 sequences, around a sixth detected once. Sampling around 9.8 ml of fresh peripheral blood provided the PBMCs. Ten or more counts support this clonotype. Its antigen is not known. V lost 6 bases to trimming and J lost 4 bases; unmatched junction nucleotides: 7. The germline gives CDR1 MNHGY, CDR2 SVAAGI. This CDR3 has 17 amino acids.

This chain connects TRBV6-9 to TRBJ2-2; 14 bases match TRBD2. The sequence derives from an adult man with Graves' ophthalmopathy. Sequenced sample: peripheral blood. CDR3 DNA sequence: TGTGCCAGCAGCCGTGGGACTAGCGGGAGAGTCACCGGGGAGCTGTTTTTT. It yields the protein CASSRGTSGRVTGELFF.